This T cell receptor beta chain was sequenced for a study of cytomegalovirus exposure and HLA in healthy donors. General study points: Later analysis associated a missense DCLRE1C variant with TCR beta V- and J-gene trimming.

Germline CDR1 SGHAT, CDR2 FQNNGV. V was clipped by 3 bases and J by 3 bases; unmatched bases: 3. The CDR3 is made up of 14 amino acids. In regard to this clone: Its antigen is undetermined.

The study ran its PCR with 60 Vbeta and 13 Jbeta primers. Sequenced by immunoSEQ multiplex PCR; TCRdb stores in-frame clones only, minus some. The sample includes approximately 110,000 clones, 78% of them seen just once. The V and J genes are TRBV11-2 and TRBJ2-7, with 9 bases fitting TRBD1. The clonotype comes from a man aged 30 to 45 in good health and CMV-seronegative. The sequenced sample was PBMCs. CDR3 sequence: CASSFRDRVYEQYF. CDR3 nucleotides: TGTGCCAGCAGCTTCCGGGACAGGGTCTACGAGCAGTACTTC.